This record covers a single T cell receptor beta chain. Different DNA sequences within this sample yield the same CDR3. The data belong to a study of shared clonotypes between healthy human individuals. Clones were read by immunoSEQ multiplex PCR, and TCRdb kept only the in-frame ones, dropping some. The sample lists approximately 2,000,000 clones, under 95% occurring once. The CDR3 has 13 amino acids. V was trimmed by 0 bases and J by 6 bases, leaving 6 bases between them. CDR1 is SGHDN, CDR2 FVKESK, per germline. The specimen was naive CD4+ T cells from PBMCs. Documented subset: CD45RA+ positively selected. This chain uses TRBV14 with TRBJ1-5, with D uncertain. This clonotype was obtained from a young man in good health. Some clones in this sample may be carry-over from other donors' samples. DNA for the CDR3: TGTGCCAGCAGCCAAGAGGAAGGTCAGCCCCAGCATTTT. This codes for CASSQEEGQPQHF. Looking up the rest from reference TRBV14 and TRBJ1-5 gives the full variable domain: EAGVTQFPSHSVIEKGQTVTLRCDPISGHDNLYWYRRVMGKEIKFLLHFVKESKQDESGMPNNRFLAERTGGTYSTLKVQPAELEDSGVYFCASSQEEGQPQHFGDGTRLSIL.